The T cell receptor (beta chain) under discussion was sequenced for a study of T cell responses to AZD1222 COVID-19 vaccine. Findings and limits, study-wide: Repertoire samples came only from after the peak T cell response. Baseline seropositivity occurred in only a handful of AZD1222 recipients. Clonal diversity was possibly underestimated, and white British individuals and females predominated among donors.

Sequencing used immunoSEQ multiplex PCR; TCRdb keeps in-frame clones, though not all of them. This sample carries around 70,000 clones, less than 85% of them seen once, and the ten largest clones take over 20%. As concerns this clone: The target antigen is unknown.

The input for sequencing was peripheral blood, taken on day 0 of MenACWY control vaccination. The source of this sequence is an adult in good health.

The DNA for the CDR3 is TGTGCCAGCAGCTTACGGACTCCGAACTATGGCTACACCTTC. Protein product: CASSLRTPNYGYTF. The rearrangement uses TRBV5-8 and TRBJ1-2; no reliable D call. This CDR3 is built from 14 residues. Germline assignment: CDR1 SGHTS and CDR2 YDEGEE. The V end was cut by 2 bases, the J end by 2 bases, with 10 bases between. Full variable domain (missing parts from reference TRBV5-8 and TRBJ1-2): EAGVTQSPTHLIKTRGQQATLRCSPISGHTSVYWYQQALGLGLQFLLWYDEGEERNRGNFPPRFSGRQFPNYSSELNVNALELEDSALYLCASSLRTPNYGYTFGSGTRLTVV.